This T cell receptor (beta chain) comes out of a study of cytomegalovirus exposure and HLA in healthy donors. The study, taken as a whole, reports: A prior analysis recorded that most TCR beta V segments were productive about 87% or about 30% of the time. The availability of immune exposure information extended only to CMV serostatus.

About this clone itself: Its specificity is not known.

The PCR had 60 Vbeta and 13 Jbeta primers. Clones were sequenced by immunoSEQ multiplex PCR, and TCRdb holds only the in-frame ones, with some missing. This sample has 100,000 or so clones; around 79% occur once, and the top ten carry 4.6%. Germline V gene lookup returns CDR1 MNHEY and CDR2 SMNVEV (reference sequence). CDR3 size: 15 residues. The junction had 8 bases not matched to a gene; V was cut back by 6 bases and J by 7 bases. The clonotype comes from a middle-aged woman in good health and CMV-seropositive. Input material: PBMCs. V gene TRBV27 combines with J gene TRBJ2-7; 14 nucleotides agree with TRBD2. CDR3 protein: CASSPGLAGVLEQYF. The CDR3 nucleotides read TGTGCCAGCAGCCCGGGACTAGCGGGAGTCTTGGAGCAGTACTTC.